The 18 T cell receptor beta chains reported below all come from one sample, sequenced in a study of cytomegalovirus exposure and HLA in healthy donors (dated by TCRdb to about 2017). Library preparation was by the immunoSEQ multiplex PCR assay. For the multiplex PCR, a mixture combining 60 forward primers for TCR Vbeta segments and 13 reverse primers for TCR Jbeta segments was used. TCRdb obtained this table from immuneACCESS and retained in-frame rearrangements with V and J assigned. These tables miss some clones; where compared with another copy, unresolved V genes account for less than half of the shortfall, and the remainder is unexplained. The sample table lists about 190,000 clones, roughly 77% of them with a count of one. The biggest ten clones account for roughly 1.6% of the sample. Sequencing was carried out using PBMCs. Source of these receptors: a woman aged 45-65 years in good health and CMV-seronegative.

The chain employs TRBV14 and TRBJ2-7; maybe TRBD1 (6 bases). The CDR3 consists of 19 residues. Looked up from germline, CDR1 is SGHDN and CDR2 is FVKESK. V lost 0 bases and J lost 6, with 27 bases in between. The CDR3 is CASSQERTHFEGEQCEQYF. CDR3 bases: TGTGCCAGCAGCCAAGAGCGGACCCATTTCGAGGGGGAGCAGTGCGAGCAGTACTTC.

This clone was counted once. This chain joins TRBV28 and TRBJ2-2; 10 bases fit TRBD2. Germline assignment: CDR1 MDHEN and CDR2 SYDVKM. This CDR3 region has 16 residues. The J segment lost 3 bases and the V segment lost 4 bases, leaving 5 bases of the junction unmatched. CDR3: CASSSSGRGYTGELFF. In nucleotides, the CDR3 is TGTGCCAGCAGTTCTAGCGGGAGAGGGTACACCGGGGAGCTGTTTTTT.

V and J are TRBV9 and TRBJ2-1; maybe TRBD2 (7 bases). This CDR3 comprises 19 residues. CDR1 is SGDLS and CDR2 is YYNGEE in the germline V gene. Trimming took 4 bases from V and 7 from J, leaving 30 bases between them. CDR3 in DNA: TGTGCCAGCAGCTTAAAGAGCGGGCCAGGGAGGGGGGCCCGAAATGAGCAGTTCTTC. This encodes CASSLKSGPGRGARNEQFF.

The CDR3, as DNA: TGTGCCAGCAGCGTAGGCCCAGGTACCCTCTTGAACACTGAAGCTTTCTTT. Protein: CASSVGPGTLLNTEAFF. The J gene is TRBJ1-1, the V gene TRBV9; D is unresolved. CDR1 is SGDLS, CDR2 YYNGEE, per germline. V was clipped by 0 bases and J by 0 bases, with 15 bases between them. This CDR3 has 17 residues.

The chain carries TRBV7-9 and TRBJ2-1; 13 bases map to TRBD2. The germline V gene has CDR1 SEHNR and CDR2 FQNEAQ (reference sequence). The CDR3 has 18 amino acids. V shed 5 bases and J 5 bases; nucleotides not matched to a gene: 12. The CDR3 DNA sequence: TGTGCCAGCAGCCCTTCCCTCGGGACTAGCGGGACGCACAATGAGCAGTTCTTC. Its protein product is CASSPSLGTSGTHNEQFF. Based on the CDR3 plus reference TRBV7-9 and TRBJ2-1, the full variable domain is DTGVSQNPRHKITKRGQNVTFRCDPISEHNRLYWYRQTLGQGPEFLTYFQNEAQLEKSRLLSDRFSAERPKGSFSTLEIQRTEQGDSAMYLCASSPSLGTSGTHNEQFFGPGTRLTVL.

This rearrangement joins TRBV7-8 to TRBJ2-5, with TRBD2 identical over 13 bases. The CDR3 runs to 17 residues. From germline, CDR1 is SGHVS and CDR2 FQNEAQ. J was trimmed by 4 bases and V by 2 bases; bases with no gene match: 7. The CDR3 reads CASSLSGLAGVGETQYF. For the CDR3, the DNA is TGTGCCAGCAGCTTAAGTGGACTAGCGGGAGTAGGAGAGACCCAGTACTTC.

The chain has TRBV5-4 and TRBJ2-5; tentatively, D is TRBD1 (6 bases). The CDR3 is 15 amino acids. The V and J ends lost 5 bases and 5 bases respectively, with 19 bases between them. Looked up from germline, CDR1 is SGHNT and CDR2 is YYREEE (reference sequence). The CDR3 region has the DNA TGTGCCAGCAGTCTAGGACAGCCAACGCGCGAGACCCAGTACTTC. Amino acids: CASSLGQPTRETQYF.

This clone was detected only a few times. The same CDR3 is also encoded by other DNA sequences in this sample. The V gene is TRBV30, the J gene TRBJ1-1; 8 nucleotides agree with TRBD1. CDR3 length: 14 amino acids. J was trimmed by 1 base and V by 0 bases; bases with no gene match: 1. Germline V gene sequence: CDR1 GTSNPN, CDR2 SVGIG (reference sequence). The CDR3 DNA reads TGTGCCTGGAGTGTCGGGACAGGGAACACTGAAGCTTTCTTT. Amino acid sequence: CAWSVGTGNTEAFF.

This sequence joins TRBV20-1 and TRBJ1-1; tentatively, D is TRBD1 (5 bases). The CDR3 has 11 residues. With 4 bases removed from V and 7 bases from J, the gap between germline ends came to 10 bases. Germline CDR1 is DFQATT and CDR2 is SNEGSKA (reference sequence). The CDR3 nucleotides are TGCAGTGCTACGGGGGGGATTGAAGCTTTCTTT. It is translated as CSATGGIEAFF.

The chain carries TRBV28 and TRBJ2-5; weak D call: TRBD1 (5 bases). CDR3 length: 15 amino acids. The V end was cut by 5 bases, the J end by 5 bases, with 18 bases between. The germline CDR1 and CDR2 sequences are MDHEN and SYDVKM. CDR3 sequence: CASSPQGIGRETQYF. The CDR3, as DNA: TGTGCCAGCAGTCCCCAGGGTATTGGTAGGGAGACCCAGTACTTC.

The CDR3, as DNA: TGTGCCAGCAGCTTAATCGGGGGATCTGGAAACACCATATATTTT. Translation: CASSLIGGSGNTIYF. The chain carries TRBV7-3 and TRBJ1-3; D is possibly TRBD1 (5 bases). The CDR3 contains 15 residues. The V gene lost 1 base and the J gene lost 1 base, with 8 bases spanning the gap. Germline CDR1 SGHTA, CDR2 FQGTGA.

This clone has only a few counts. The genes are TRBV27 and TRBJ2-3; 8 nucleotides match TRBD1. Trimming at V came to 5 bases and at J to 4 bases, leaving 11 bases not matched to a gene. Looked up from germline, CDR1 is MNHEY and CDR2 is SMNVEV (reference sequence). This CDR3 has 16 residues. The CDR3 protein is CASSAIQGDNADTQYF. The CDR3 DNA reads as TGTGCCAGCAGTGCGATACAGGGGGATAATGCAGATACGCAGTATTTT.

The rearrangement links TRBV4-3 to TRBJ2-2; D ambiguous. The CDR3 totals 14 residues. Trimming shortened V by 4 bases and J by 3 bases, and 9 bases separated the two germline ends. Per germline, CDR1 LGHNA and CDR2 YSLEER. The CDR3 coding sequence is TGCGCCAGCAGCCCCCTCCCCCACACCGGGGAGCTGTTTTTT. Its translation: CASSPLPHTGELFF.

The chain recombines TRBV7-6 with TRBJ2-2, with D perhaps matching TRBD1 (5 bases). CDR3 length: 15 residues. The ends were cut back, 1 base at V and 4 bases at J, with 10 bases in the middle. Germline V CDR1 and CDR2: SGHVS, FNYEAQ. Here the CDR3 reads CASSLGQGGTGELFF. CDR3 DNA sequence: TGTGCCAGCAGCTTAGGCCAGGGTGGCACCGGGGAGCTGTTTTTT.

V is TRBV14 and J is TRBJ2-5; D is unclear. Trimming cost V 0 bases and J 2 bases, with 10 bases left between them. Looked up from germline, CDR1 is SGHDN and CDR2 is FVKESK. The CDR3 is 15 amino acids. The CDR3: CASSQDRSYQETQYF. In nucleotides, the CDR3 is TGTGCCAGCAGCCAAGACCGGTCATATCAAGAGACCCAGTACTTC.

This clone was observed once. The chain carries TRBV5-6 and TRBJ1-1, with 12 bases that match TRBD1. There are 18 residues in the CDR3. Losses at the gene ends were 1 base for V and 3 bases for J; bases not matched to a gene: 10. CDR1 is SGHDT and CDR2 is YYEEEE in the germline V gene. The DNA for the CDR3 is TGTGCCAGCAGCTTGAATGGGGACAGGGGGCTATGGGACACTGAAGCTTTCTTT. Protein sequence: CASSLNGDRGLWDTEAFF.

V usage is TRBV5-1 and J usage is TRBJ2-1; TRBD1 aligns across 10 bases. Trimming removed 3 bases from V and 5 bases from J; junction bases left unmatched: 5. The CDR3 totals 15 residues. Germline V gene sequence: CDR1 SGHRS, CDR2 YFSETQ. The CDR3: CASSSPGQGHNEQFF. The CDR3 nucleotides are TGCGCCAGCAGCTCCCCGGGACAGGGGCACAATGAGCAGTTCTTC.

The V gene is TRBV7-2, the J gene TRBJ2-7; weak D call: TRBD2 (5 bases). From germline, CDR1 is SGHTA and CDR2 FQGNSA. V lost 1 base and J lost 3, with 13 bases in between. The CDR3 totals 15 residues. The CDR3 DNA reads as TGTGCCAGCAGCTTAGTTTCGGGGTCCCTCTACGAGCAGTACTTC. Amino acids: CASSLVSGSLYEQYF.